This T cell receptor beta chain emerged from a study of a mutant IDH1 vaccine in newly diagnosed glioma. Study context: Most patients had radiochemotherapy with temozolomide before enrollment; others had one alone.

Libraries were prepared by immunoSEQ multiplex PCR; TCRdb keeps only in-frame clonotypes and omits some of them. The sample has roughly 38,000 clones, roughly 78% seen once; the top ten hold approximately 9.9%. The time point: baseline, week 1 (first vaccination visit). Treatment given: pre-vaccination baseline after standard-of-care therapy. The donor cohort comprised cases of new WHO grade 3 or 4 IDH1-mutant, ATRX-lost astrocytoma. As regards this clone: Antigen unknown.

Notes on the study in general: Seemingly, pseudoprogression had no relation to changes in the top peripheral T cell clonotypes. Among all patients, vaccine-induced immune responses occurred in roughly 93%.

V was shortened by 2 bases and J by 2 bases, with 8 bases between the two germline ends. Germline loops: CDR1 SGHDT, CDR2 YYEEEE. The CDR3 runs 13 residues. This sequence originates from a man in his forties with glioma. Some clones in this sample may be carry-over from other donors' samples. This chain joins TRBV5-6 and TRBJ2-7; tentatively, D is TRBD2 (6 bases). Here the sequenced sample was PBMCs, taken from a glioma patient treated with radiotherapy, temozolomide or both. The CDR3 DNA reads as TGTGCCAGCAGCTTACCGGGGGCCTACGAGCAGTACTTC. This sequence encodes CASSLPGAYEQYF.